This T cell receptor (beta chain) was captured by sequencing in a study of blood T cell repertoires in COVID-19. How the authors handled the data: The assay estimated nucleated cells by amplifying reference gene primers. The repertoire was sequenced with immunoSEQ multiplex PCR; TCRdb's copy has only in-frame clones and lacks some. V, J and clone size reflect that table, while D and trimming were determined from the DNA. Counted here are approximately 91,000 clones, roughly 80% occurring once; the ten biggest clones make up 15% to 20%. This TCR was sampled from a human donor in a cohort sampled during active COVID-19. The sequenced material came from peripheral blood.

The CDR3 sequence is CASSFEREGVTDTQYF. CDR3 bases: TGTGCCAGCAGTTTTGAGCGGGAGGGGGTCACAGATACGCAGTATTTT. The chain couples TRBV27 to TRBJ2-3, with 10 bases lining up with TRBD2. This CDR3 contains 16 residues. Germline trimming cut 3 bases from V and 2 bases from J; bases unmatched to any gene: 5. The germline gives CDR1 MNHEY, CDR2 SMNVEV (reference sequence).